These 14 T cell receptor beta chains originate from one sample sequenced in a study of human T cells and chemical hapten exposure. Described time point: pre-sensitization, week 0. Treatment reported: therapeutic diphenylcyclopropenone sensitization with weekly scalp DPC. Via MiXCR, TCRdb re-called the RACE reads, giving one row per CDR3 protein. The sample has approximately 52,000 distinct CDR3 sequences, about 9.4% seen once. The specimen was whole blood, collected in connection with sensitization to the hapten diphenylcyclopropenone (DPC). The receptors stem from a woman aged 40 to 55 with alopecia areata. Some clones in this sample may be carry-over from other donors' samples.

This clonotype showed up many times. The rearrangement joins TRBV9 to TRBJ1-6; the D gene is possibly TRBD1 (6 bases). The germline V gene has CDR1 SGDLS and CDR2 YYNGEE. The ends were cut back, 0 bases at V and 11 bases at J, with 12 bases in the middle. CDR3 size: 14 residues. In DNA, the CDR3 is TGTGCCAGCAGCGTAGCCCAGGGGACGACACCCCTCCACTTT. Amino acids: CASSVAQGTTPLHF.

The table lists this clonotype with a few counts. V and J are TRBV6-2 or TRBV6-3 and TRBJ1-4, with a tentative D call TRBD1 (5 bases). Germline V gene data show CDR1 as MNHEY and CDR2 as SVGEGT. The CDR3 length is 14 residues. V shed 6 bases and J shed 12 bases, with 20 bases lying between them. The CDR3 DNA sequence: TGTGCCAGCAGCCCCGGGGCCGAAACCCAAGAACTGTTTTTT. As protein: CASSPGAETQELFF.

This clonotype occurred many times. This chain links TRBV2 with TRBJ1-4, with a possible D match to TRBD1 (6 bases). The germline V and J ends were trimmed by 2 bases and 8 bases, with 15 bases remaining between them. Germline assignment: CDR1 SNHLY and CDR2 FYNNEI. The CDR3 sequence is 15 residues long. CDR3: CASSESGQNDEKLFF. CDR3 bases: TGTGCCAGCAGTGAATCCGGACAGAACGACGAAAAACTGTTTTTT.

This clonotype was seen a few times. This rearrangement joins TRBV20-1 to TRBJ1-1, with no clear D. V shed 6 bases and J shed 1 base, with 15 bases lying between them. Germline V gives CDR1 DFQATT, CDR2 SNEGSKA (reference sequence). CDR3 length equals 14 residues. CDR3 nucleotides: TGCAGTGCCGACTCTGGTAGGCAGAACACTGAAGCTTTCTTT. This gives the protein CSADSGRQNTEAFF.

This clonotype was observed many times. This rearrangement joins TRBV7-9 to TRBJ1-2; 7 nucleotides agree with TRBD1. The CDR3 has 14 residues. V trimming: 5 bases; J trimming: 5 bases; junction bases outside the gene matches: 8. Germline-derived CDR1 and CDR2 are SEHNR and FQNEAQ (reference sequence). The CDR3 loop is CASSLPLTGYGYTF. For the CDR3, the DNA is TGTGCCAGCAGCCTCCCGCTGACAGGGTATGGCTACACCTTC.

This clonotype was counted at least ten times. CDR3 amino acids: CSARDRKTYHGYTF. For the CDR3, the DNA is TGCAGTGCTCGGGACCGAAAAACATATCATGGCTACACCTTC. The chain uses TRBV20-1 and TRBJ1-2; weak D call: TRBD1 (5 bases). CDR1 is DFQATT, CDR2 SNEGSKA, per germline (reference sequence). This CDR3 is 14 amino acids long. V lost 5 bases and J 6 bases, leaving 19 bases between the germline ends.

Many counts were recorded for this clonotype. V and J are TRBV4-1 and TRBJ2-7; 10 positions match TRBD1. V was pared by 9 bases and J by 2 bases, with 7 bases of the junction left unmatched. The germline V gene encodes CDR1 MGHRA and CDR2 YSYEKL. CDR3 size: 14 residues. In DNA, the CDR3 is TGCGCCAGTCAGGAGGGACAGGGGACCTACGAGCAGTACTTC. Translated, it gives CASQEGQGTYEQYF.

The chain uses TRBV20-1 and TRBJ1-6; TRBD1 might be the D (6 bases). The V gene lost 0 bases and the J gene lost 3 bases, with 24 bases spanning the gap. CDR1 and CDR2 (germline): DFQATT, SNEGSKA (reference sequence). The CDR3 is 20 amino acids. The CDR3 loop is CSARDWGAETHQDYNSPLHF. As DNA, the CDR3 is TGCAGTGCTAGAGATTGGGGGGCCGAGACACACCAGGACTATAATTCACCCCTCCACTTT.

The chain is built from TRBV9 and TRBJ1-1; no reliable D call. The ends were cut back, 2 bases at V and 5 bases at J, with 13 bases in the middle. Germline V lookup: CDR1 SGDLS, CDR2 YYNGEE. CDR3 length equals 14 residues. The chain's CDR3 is CASSVSRGGTEAFF. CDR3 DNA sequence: TGTGCCAGCAGCGTCTCCCGGGGTGGGACTGAAGCTTTCTTT. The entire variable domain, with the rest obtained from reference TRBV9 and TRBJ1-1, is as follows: DSGVTQTPKHLITATGQRVTLRCSPRSGDLSVYWYQQSLDQGLQFLIQYYNGEERAKGNILERFSAQQFPDLHSELNLSSLELGDSALYFCASSVSRGGTEAFFGQGTRLTVV.

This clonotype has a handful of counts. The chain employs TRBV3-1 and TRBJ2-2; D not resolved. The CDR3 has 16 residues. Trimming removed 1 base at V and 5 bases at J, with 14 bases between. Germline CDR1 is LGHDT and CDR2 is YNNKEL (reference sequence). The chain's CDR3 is CASSQVAGARTGELFF. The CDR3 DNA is TGTGCCAGCAGCCAAGTTGCAGGAGCGAGGACCGGGGAGCTGTTTTTT. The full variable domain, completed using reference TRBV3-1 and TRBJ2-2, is DTAVSQTPKYLVTQMGNDKSIKCEQNLGHDTMYWYKQDSKKFLKIMFSYNNKELIINETVPNRFSPKSPDKAHLNLHINSLELGDSAVYFCASSQVAGARTGELFFGEGSRLTVL.

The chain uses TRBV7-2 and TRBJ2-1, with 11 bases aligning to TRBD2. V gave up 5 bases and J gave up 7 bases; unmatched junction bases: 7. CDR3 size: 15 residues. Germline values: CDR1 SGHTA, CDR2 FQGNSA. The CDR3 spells CASSPGTSGINEQFF. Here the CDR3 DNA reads TGTGCCAGCAGCCCTGGGACTAGCGGAATAAATGAGCAGTTCTTC.

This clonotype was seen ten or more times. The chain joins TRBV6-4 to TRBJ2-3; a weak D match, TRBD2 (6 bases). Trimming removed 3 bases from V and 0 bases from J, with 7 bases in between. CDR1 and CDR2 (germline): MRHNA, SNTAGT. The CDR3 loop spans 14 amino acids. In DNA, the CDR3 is TGTGCCAGCAGTGAGCGGGGTAGCACAGATACGCAGTATTTT. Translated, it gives CASSERGSTDTQYF.

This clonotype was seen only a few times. CDR3 loop: CASGGTGGSNQPQHF. The DNA of the CDR3 is TGTGCCAGCGGCGGAACAGGGGGCAGCAATCAGCCCCAGCATTTT. The rearrangement joins TRBV2 to TRBJ1-5, with TRBD1 matching over 9 bases. V dropped 8 bases and J dropped 1; count of bases not matched to a gene: 6. The CDR3 extends over 15 amino acids. Germline V gene data show CDR1 as SNHLY and CDR2 as FYNNEI.

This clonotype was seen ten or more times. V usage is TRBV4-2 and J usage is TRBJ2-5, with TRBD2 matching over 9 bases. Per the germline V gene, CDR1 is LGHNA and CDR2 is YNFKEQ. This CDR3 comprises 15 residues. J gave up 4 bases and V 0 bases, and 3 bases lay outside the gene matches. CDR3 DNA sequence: TGTGCCAGCAGCCAAGATAGCGGGGGAAGAGAGACCCAGTACTTC. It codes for CASSQDSGGRETQYF.